What follows describes a single T cell receptor beta chain. No antigen is known for it. The repertoire was sequenced with immunoSEQ multiplex PCR; TCRdb's copy has only in-frame clones and lacks some. Of over 8,000 clones in the sample, about 80% are singletons; the top ten hold approximately 31%. The CDR3 totals 13 residues. CDR1 and CDR2 from the germline V gene are MNHNS and SASEGT. V lost 2 bases, J lost 9 bases, and 11 bases lay in between. The sample originates from a study of OX40 agonist ivuxolimab in advanced cancers. Across the whole study: Ivuxolimab, which is an agonistic anti-OX40 (CD134) antibody, was administered to the patients. Ivuxolimab was administered intravenously to patients at 0.01 to 10 mg/kg every 2 weeks. General observations from the study: Both blood CD4+ and CD8+ T cells showed clonal growth by week 6 at 0.1 to 3.0 mg/kg.

The V call is TRBV6-1, the J call TRBJ2-4; TRBD1 might be the D (5 bases). The source of this sequence is an adult with an advanced solid tumor such as melanoma, head and neck, liver or kidney cancer. The sample here was CD4+ or CD8+ T cells sorted from blood, taken in a trial of the OX40 agonist ivuxolimab. DNA for the CDR3: TGTGCCAGCAGTGAACTACAGGTTCCCATTCAGTACTTC. Its translation is CASSELQVPIQYF.